This is a list of T cell receptor beta chains from one sample in a study of T-cell memory formation after mild COVID-19. One entry per CDR3 protein, called by TCRdb with MiXCR from the 5' RACE reads. The sample contains around 200,000 distinct CDR3 sequences, roughly 10% of which appear only once. Specimen: PBMCs or a T cell subset sorted from them (not recorded which). These receptors came from a man aged 18 to 29 who had mild COVID-19 (a few samples of this study predate the infection). Cell type and time point are not known. CDR3s include the opening cysteine and the closing phenylalanine or tryptophan.

CDR3,J,V
CASRHRAPDNEQFF,TRBJ2-1,TRBV27
CASSRQGKETQYF,TRBJ2-5,TRBV11-1
CASRTSNTGELFF,TRBJ2-2,TRBV28
CASSTGPNYGYTF,TRBJ1-2,TRBV7-9
CASSWGALTANYGYTF,TRBJ1-2,TRBV27
CASSKAPGFEAFF,TRBJ1-1,TRBV21-1
CSGTGTPSYNEQFF,TRBJ2-1,TRBV29-1
CSSSQVGETQYF,TRBJ2-5,TRBV4-1
CASSPTGTGRKEKLFF,TRBJ1-4,TRBV5-1
CASSQDWGKETQYF,TRBJ2-5,TRBV4-3
CASSGSAGTNSPLHF,TRBJ1-6,TRBV19
CASSFGQGANLGNTIYF,TRBJ1-3,TRBV12-3/TRBV12-4
CASTSLANTEAFF,TRBJ1-1,TRBV28
CASSLRGGGGHWTDSPLHF,TRBJ1-6,TRBV11-2
CASSFQGVNYEQYF,TRBJ2-7,TRBV5-1
CASSQELGHSEGPDTQYF,TRBJ2-3,TRBV4-3
CASSPGRGRGYGETQYF,TRBJ2-5,TRBV7-2
CASSYQQGGNEKLFF,TRBJ1-4,TRBV6-5
CASSKRDQPQHF,TRBJ1-5,TRBV6-2/TRBV6-3
CASSQETTGFTDTQYF,TRBJ2-3,TRBV4-1
CASTLRANTEAFF,TRBJ1-1,TRBV6-5
CASSLLRTDTQYF,TRBJ2-3,TRBV7-9
CASSSGPQGKQETQYF,TRBJ2-5,TRBV5-1
CAISGGADNEQFF,TRBJ2-1,TRBV10-3
CASSLQGATGELFF,TRBJ2-2,TRBV5-1
CASSLLTTVMNTEAFF,TRBJ1-1,TRBV5-5
CASSPVGSPWTEQYF,TRBJ2-7,TRBV7-9
CASSRGDPGDTQYF,TRBJ2-3,TRBV3-1
CASSDRTSGKETQYF,TRBJ2-5,TRBV5-1
CASSRSGGSYNEQFF,TRBJ2-1,TRBV4-3
CASSPDTDRGSNQPQHF,TRBJ1-5,TRBV18
CASSATRAETQYF,TRBJ2-5,TRBV4-1
CASTPTPSSSYNEQFF,TRBJ2-1,TRBV7-9
CASSPRGQSPRAKNIQYF,TRBJ2-4,TRBV6-2/TRBV6-3
CASSYSSSRGIEIQYF,TRBJ2-4,TRBV6-2/TRBV6-3
CASSQAGGSGANVLTF,TRBJ2-6,TRBV4-3
CASSLGGGFGELFF,TRBJ2-2,TRBV7-9
CASSLQALQETQYF,TRBJ2-5,TRBV23-1
CASREISSYNEQFF,TRBJ2-1,TRBV9
CSARDQGGLAGSTDTQYF,TRBJ2-3,TRBV20-1